The next 7 T cell receptor beta chains were all read from a single sample in a study of blood T cell repertoires in COVID-19. Sequencing was performed with immunoSEQ multiplex PCR; in TCRdb, only in-frame clones are kept and a portion is missing. The repertoire consists of a few hundred thousand clones, with roughly 85% occurring once and the leading ten covering under 2.5%. The sequencing sample was made of PBMCs or T cells enriched from blood (not recorded which). The receptor source for this set is a man aged 30 to 45 who had recovered from COVID-19.

The rearrangement joins TRBV5-4 to TRBJ2-5; D unresolved. Germline V lookup: CDR1 SGHNT, CDR2 YYREEE (reference sequence). Between the trimmed V and J ends, which lost 4 bases and 3 bases, there was a span of 4 bases. The CDR3 is 11 amino acids. CDR3 region: CASSIEETQYF. The CDR3 DNA sequence: TGTGCCAGCAGCATAGAAGAGACCCAGTACTTC.

The V gene is TRBV5-1, the J gene TRBJ2-5; perhaps TRBD2 as D (5 bases). The germline gives CDR1 SGHRS, CDR2 YFSETQ. V gave up 1 base and J gave up 2 bases, with 9 bases separating them. The CDR3 loop spans 14 amino acids. CDR3 nucleotides: TGCGCCAGCAGCTTGAGTAGCGCGCAAGAGACCCAGTACTTC. Translation: CASSLSSAQETQYF.

This clone appeared once. The genes are TRBV5-1 and TRBJ2-1; no firm D call. CDR1 is SGHRS and CDR2 is YFSETQ in the germline V gene. V was pared by 0 bases and J by 4 bases, with 11 bases between. CDR3 length: 15 amino acids. In DNA, the CDR3 is TGCGCCAGCAGCTTGGTTGGTATACAGTACAATGAGCAGTTCTTC. Residues: CASSLVGIQYNEQFF.

The chain joins TRBV6-6 to TRBJ1-1; tentative D call: TRBD1 (6 bases). Germline V gene data show CDR1 as MNHNY and CDR2 as SVGAGI (reference sequence). This CDR3 contains 14 residues. V was clipped by 7 bases and J by 4 bases, with 16 bases between them. The CDR3 region is CASKAGAGVTEAFF. DNA of the CDR3: TGTGCCAGCAAAGCAGGGGCCGGGGTCACTGAAGCTTTCTTT.

This clone has only one observation. The chain couples TRBV29-1 to TRBJ1-1; unclear D gene. V gave up 7 bases and J gave up 1 base, with 13 bases separating them. CDR1 SQVTM and CDR2 ANQGSEA come from the germline V gene. CDR3 size: 13 residues. The CDR3 DNA follows: TGCAGCGCTCCAACGGAGCCGAACACTGAAGCTTTCTTT. Residues: CSAPTEPNTEAFF.

The rearrangement uses TRBV27 and TRBJ1-6, with TRBD1 identical over 11 bases. The germline gives CDR1 MNHEY, CDR2 SMNVEV (reference sequence). V dropped 5 bases and J dropped 8; count of bases not matched to a gene: 2. The CDR3 consists of 14 residues. CDR3 sequence (DNA): TGTGCCAGCAGTCGGACAGGGGGCGATTCACCCCTCCACTTT. The encoded protein is CASSRTGGDSPLHF.

This clone has just one count. V gene TRBV5-4 combines with J gene TRBJ2-7, with D tentatively TRBD1 (5 bases). This CDR3 spans 12 amino acids. Germline CDR1 reads SGHNT; CDR2 reads YYREEE (reference sequence). V shed 4 bases and J shed 4 bases, with 9 bases lying between them. The CDR3 DNA is TGTGCCAGCAGCATAGACAGATACGAGCAGTACTTC. Its translation is CASSIDRYEQYF.